A single T cell receptor beta chain is shown here with its context. The entry originates in a study of blood T cell repertoires in COVID-19. The overall study: Samples representing acute and convalescent COVID-19 were sourced from the United States, Italy and Spain.

Participants, about 18 to 95 years old, spanned more than 20 US areas. Germline CDR1 and CDR2: MNHEY and SVGAGI. V dropped 2 bases and J dropped 5; count of bases not matched to a gene: 0. CDR3 length: 13 residues. Authors' data handling: From reference gene primer amplification, estimates of nucleated cell counts were derived. Sequencing used immunoSEQ multiplex PCR; TCRdb keeps in-frame clones, though not all of them. That table is the source of V, J and clone size, and D and trimming were worked out from the DNA. The table lists some 220,000 clones, about 86% of them singletons. This TCR was sampled from a woman in her thirties or forties with acute COVID-19. Input material: PBMCs or T cells enriched from blood (not recorded which). The chain is built from TRBV6-5 and TRBJ1-1; 9 nucleotides agree with TRBD1. CDR3 sequence: CASSYGTGTEAFF. As DNA, the CDR3 is TGTGCCAGCAGTTACGGGACAGGGACTGAAGCTTTCTTT.